The 17 T cell receptor beta chains below were found in one sample sequenced in a study of breast tumors, draining lymph nodes, adjacent tissues. The lymph nodes were axillary draining lymph nodes from breast cancer patients. TCRdb ran MiXCR on the multiplex PCR reads and lists one entry per CDR3 protein. The repertoire includes under 110,000 distinct CDR3 sequences, 30% of them detected once, and 5.5% to 7% sits in the top ten. Sequenced: axillary lymph node tissue. The receptors here all came from a female donor with breast cancer. Some clones in this sample may be carry-over from other donors' samples.

This clonotype came up many times. This rearrangement joins TRBV5-1 to TRBJ2-5; 10 bases are shared with TRBD2. V lost 3 bases to trimming and J lost 5 bases; unmatched junction nucleotides: 4. CDR1 SGHRS and CDR2 YFSETQ come from the germline V gene. The CDR3 is made up of 14 amino acids. The CDR3 is CASSSGTSVETQYF. Written as DNA, the CDR3 is TGCGCCAGCAGCTCCGGGACTAGCGTCGAGACCCAGTACTTC.

This clonotype was seen many times. The rearrangement joins TRBV5-1 to TRBJ2-2, with D perhaps TRBD1 (7 bases). This CDR3 comprises 16 residues. V dropped 1 base and J dropped 5 bases, with 15 bases sitting between them. From germline, CDR1 is SGHRS and CDR2 YFSETQ. The CDR3 sequence is CASSLNRAGGTGELFF. CDR3 nucleotide sequence: TGCGCCAGCAGCTTGAACCGTGCAGGGGGGACCGGGGAGCTGTTTTTT.

In its sample, this clonotype was seen many times. CDR3 bases: TGTGCCAGCAGTCCCCCCCCAGGACAGGGTTCCGGGGAGCTGTTTTTT. It specifies CASSPPPGQGSGELFF. This chain joins TRBV12-3 or TRBV12-4 and TRBJ2-2, with 8 bases identical to TRBD1. V lost 5 bases to trimming and J lost 6 bases; unmatched junction nucleotides: 11. The CDR3 is made up of 16 amino acids.

This clonotype came up many times. The chain has TRBV9 and TRBJ2-5; weak D call: TRBD2 (6 bases). V gave up 3 bases and J gave up 6 bases, with 21 bases separating them. The germline V gene has CDR1 SGDLS and CDR2 YYNGEE. The CDR3 is 16 residues long. The DNA for the CDR3 is TGTGCCAGCAGCGAAAGCGGCGGGGACCTAAGAAAGACCCAGTACTTC. Protein: CASSESGGDLRKTQYF.

This clonotype was seen only a few times. The J gene is TRBJ2-3, the V gene TRBV27; D is perhaps TRBD1 (6 bases). The CDR3 is 14 amino acids. V was trimmed by 6 bases and J by 3 bases, leaving 13 bases between them. CDR1 is MNHEY and CDR2 is SMNVEV in the germline V gene (reference sequence). CDR3 loop: CASSLGTITDTQYF. The CDR3 coding sequence is TGTGCCAGCAGCCTCGGGACAATAACAGATACGCAGTATTTT.

The V gene is TRBV18, the J gene TRBJ2-5; D gene ambiguous. Germline-derived CDR1 and CDR2 are KGHSH and LQKENI. The CDR3 length is 12 residues. With 6 bases removed from V and 1 base from J, the gap between germline ends came to 6 bases. In DNA, the CDR3 is TGTGCCAGCTCGACACGCCAAGAGACCCAGTACTTC. Amino acids: CASSTRQETQYF.

This clonotype was observed at least ten times. A much larger clone is a single base away; this may be a read error. J is TRBJ2-1 and V is TRBV20-1, with D possibly called TRBD1 or TRBD2 (5 bases each). CDR3 size: 12 residues. CDR1 DFQATT and CDR2 SNEGSKA come from the germline V gene (reference sequence). The CDR3 region has the DNA TGCAGTGCTAGAGTGGGGACCGATGAGCCGTTCTTC. Translation: CSARVGTDEPFF.

In this sample, this clonotype turned up many times. J is TRBJ2-7 and V is TRBV6-1; 7 bases are shared with TRBD1. The CDR3 has 17 amino acids. V was pared by 0 bases and J by 3 bases, with 11 bases of the junction left unmatched. Germline CDR1 MNHNS, CDR2 SASEGT. The CDR3 protein is CASSEAPTGFSLYEQYF. CDR3 nucleotide sequence: TGTGCCAGCAGTGAAGCCCCGACAGGGTTTTCACTCTACGAGCAGTACTTC.

There are many counts of this clonotype. This sequence joins TRBV7-9 and TRBJ2-2; tentative D call: TRBD1 (6 bases). The germline V gene encodes CDR1 SEHNR and CDR2 FQNEAQ (reference sequence). V lost 10 bases and J 0 bases, leaving 12 bases between the germline ends. CDR3 length: 14 residues. For the CDR3, the DNA is TGTGCCAACTCCGGGACAACGAACACCGGGGAGCTGTTTTTT. Translating gives CANSGTTNTGELFF. Looking up the rest from reference TRBV7-9 and TRBJ2-2 gives the full variable domain: DTGVSQNPRHKITKRGQNVTFRCDPISEHNRLYWYRQTLGQGPEFLTYFQNEAQLEKSRLLSDRFSAERPKGSFSTLEIQRTEQGDSAMYLCANSGTTNTGELFFGEGSRLTVL.

This clonotype was seen ten or more times. V gene TRBV30 combines with J gene TRBJ1-2; D is uncertain. Germline V CDR1 and CDR2: GTSNPN, SVGIG (reference sequence). Between the trimmed V and J ends, which lost 5 bases and 2 bases, there was a span of 9 bases. The CDR3 totals 12 residues. CDR3 in amino acids: CAWGYGNYGYTF. Here the CDR3 DNA reads TGTGCCTGGGGATACGGGAACTATGGCTACACCTTC. The full variable domain, in which reference TRBV30 and TRBJ1-2 provide the parts outside the CDR3, is SQTIHQWPATLVQPVGSPLSLECTVEGTSNPNLYWYRQAAGRGLQLLFYSVGIGQISSEVPQNLSASRPQDRQFILSSKKLLLSDSGFYLCAWGYGNYGYTFGSGTRLTVV.

This clonotype was recorded many times. The chain has TRBV4-2 and TRBJ2-5, with a tentative D call TRBD1 (6 bases). Germline V gene sequence: CDR1 LGHNA, CDR2 YNFKEQ. The CDR3 spans 15 residues. The V gene lost 0 bases and the J gene lost 8 bases, with 16 bases spanning the gap. The CDR3: CASSQDARDKRTQYF. Written as DNA, the CDR3 is TGTGCCAGCAGCCAAGATGCTCGGGACAAGAGAACCCAGTACTTC.

In this sample, this clonotype turned up many times. The CDR3 here is CATSRTSGNDNEQFF. The CDR3 coding sequence is TGTGCCACCAGCAGGACTAGCGGGAACGACAATGAGCAGTTCTTC. V is TRBV15 and J is TRBJ2-1; 11 bases fit TRBD2. The CDR3 runs 15 residues. The junction had 3 bases not matched to a gene; V was cut back by 3 bases and J by 5 bases. CDR1 and CDR2 from the germline V gene are LNHNV and YYDKDF (reference sequence). Full variable domain (outside the CDR3, taken from reference TRBV15 and TRBJ2-1): DAMVIQNPRYQVTQFGKPVTLSCSQTLNHNVMYWYQQKSSQAPKLLFHYYDKDFNNEADTPDNFQSRRPNTSFCFLDIRSPGLGDTAMYLCATSRTSGNDNEQFFGPGTRLTVL.

Note on this clonotype: Since a much larger clone is just one base distant, this may be a read error. The rearrangement links TRBV6-5 to TRBJ1-3, with a tentative D call TRBD1 (6 bases). Germline V gene sequence: CDR1 MNHEY, CDR2 SVGAGI. CDR3 length equals 16 residues. The V and J ends lost 5 bases and 4 bases respectively, with 18 bases between them. CDR3 nucleotide sequence: TGTGCCAGCAGTCCAACAGGGAGGATGTCCGGAAACACCATATATTTT. It specifies CASSPTGRMSGNTIYF.

Ten or more counts support this clonotype. The chain has TRBV7-2 and TRBJ2-2; D is unresolved. CDR1 is SGHTA, CDR2 FQGNSA, per germline. V lost 5 bases and J 2 bases, leaving 9 bases between the germline ends. This CDR3 contains 14 residues. In DNA, the CDR3 is TGTGCCAGCAGCCCGTACGGAAACACCGGGGAGCTGTTTTTT. Translation: CASSPYGNTGELFF.

This clonotype was found many times. The chain links TRBV9 to TRBJ2-5; D remains ambiguous. The germline V gene has CDR1 SGDLS and CDR2 YYNGEE. This CDR3 comprises 14 residues. Trimming took 2 bases from V and 2 from J, leaving 10 bases between them. The CDR3 region is CASSVRHRQETQYF. CDR3 sequence (DNA): TGTGCCAGCAGCGTTCGACATCGGCAAGAGACCCAGTACTTC.

This clonotype showed up many times. The chain carries TRBV7-6 and TRBJ2-7; D uncertain. The CDR3 length is 13 residues. Per the germline V gene, CDR1 is SGHVS and CDR2 is FNYEAQ. Trimming pared 1 base from V and 2 bases from J, leaving 6 bases between. DNA of the CDR3: TGTGCCAGCAGCTTAGGGGGTACCTACGAGCAGTACTTC. As protein: CASSLGGTYEQYF.

The chain links TRBV20-1 to TRBJ1-5; D gene unclear. Looked up from germline, CDR1 is DFQATT and CDR2 is SNEGSKA (reference sequence). V lost 3 bases to trimming and J lost 3 bases, with 15 bases between them. This CDR3 comprises 15 residues. The chain's CDR3 is CSASWRGYVNQPQHF. CDR3 nucleotides: TGCAGTGCTAGTTGGCGGGGATACGTCAATCAGCCCCAGCATTTT.